This T cell receptor (beta chain) stems from a study of response to subunit inactivated influenza vaccine. Points from the study as a whole: The authors suggested that few new T cells are recruited per seasonal influenza vaccination.

The CDR3 is made up of 19 amino acids. V dropped 0 bases and J dropped 0; count of bases not matched to a gene: 10. CDR1 SGHRS and CDR2 YFSETQ come from the germline V gene. This clonotype was observed a few times. The target antigen is unknown. TCRdb re-analysed the RT-PCR reads in MiXCR, keeping a single row per CDR3 protein. The table records 600,000 to 850,000 distinct CDR3 sequences, approximately 14% of them present only once. Material: PBMCs from blood, obtained 14 to 15 days before vaccination. This chain uses TRBV5-1 with TRBJ1-3, with 9 bases aligning to TRBD1. The receptor comes from a man aged 45-65 years who received an inactivated influenza vaccine. The CDR3 protein is CASSLESSGQGVSGNTIYF. CDR3 DNA: TGCGCCAGCAGCTTGGAGTCGTCGGGACAGGGCGTCTCTGGAAACACCATATATTTT.